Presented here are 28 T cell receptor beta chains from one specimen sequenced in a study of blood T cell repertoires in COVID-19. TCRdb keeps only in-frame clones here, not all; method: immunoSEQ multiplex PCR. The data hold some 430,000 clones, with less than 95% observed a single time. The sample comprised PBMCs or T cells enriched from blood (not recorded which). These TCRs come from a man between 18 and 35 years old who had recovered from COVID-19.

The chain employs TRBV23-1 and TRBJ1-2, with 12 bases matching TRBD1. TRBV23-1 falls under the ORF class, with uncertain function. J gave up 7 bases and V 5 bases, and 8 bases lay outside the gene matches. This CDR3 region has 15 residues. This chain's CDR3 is CASSCPGQGARGYTF. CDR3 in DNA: TGCGCCAGCAGTTGCCCGGGACAGGGGGCTCGTGGCTACACCTTC.

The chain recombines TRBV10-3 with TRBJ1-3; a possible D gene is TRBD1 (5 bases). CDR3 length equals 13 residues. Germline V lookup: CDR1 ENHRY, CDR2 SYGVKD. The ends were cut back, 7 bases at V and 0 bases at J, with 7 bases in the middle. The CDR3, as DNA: TGTGCCATCAAGGACAACTCTGGAAACACCATATATTTT. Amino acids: CAIKDNSGNTIYF.

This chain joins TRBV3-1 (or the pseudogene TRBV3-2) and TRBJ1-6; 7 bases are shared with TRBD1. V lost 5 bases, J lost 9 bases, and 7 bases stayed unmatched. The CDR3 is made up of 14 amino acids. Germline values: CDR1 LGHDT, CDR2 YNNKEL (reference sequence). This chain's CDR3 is CASSDRDRVSPLHF. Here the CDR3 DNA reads TGTGCCAGCAGCGACCGGGACAGAGTTTCACCCCTCCACTTT.

DNA for the CDR3: TGTGCCAGCAGCCCTGGGACAGACGGCCGGGAAAAACTGTTTTTT. Amino acids: CASSPGTDGREKLFF. The chain uses TRBV7-9 and TRBJ1-4, with 7 bases identical to TRBD1. V lost 5 bases, J lost 8 bases, and 11 bases stayed unmatched. The CDR3 has 15 amino acids. Germline V gene data show CDR1 as SEHNR and CDR2 as FQNEAQ (reference sequence).

CDR3 sequence: CASSRTSGDTGELFF. CDR3 nucleotides: TGCGCCAGCAGCCGGACTAGCGGGGATACCGGGGAGCTGTTTTTT. The chain employs TRBV4-1 and TRBJ2-2; TRBD2 matches 12 bases. Germline lookup yields CDR1 MGHRA and CDR2 YSYEKL. With 4 bases clipped from V and 5 bases from J, the junction kept 2 bases outside the gene matches. The CDR3 spans 15 residues.

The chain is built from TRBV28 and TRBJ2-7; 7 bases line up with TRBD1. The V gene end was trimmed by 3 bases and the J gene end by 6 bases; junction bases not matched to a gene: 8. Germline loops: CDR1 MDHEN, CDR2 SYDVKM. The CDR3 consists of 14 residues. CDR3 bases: TGTGCCAGCAGTTTCGGCAGGGGGAGTTCCGAGCAGTACTTC. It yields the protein CASSFGRGSSEQYF.

CDR3 protein: CASSDSGVEQYF. The CDR3 region has the DNA TGTGCCAGCAGTGATTCCGGGGTCGAGCAGTACTTC. The V gene is TRBV6-1, the J gene TRBJ2-7; tentative D call: TRBD2 (5 bases). The V and J ends lost 3 bases and 6 bases respectively, with 9 bases between them. The germline CDR1 and CDR2 sequences are MNHNS and SASEGT. The CDR3 is 12 amino acids.

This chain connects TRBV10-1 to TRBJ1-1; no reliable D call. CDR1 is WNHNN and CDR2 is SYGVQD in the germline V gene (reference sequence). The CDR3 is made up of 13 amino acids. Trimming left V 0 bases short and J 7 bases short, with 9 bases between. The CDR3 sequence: CASSESGEYEAFF. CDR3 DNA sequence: TGCGCCAGCAGTGAGTCCGGGGAGTATGAAGCTTTCTTT.

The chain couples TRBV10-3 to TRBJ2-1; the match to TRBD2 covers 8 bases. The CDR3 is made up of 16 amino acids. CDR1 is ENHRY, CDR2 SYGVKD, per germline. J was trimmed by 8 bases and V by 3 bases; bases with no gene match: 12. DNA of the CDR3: TGTGCCATCAGTGACGGCGGGCGGGGGGTAAGAGATGAGCAGTTCTTC. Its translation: CAISDGGRGVRDEQFF.

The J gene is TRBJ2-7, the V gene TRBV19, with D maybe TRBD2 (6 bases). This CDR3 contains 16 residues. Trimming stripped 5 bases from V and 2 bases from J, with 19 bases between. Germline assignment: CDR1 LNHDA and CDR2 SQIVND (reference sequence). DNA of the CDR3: TGTGCCAGTAGTCCCCTAGCGACGGTGGTACCCTACGAGCAGTACTTC. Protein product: CASSPLATVVPYEQYF.

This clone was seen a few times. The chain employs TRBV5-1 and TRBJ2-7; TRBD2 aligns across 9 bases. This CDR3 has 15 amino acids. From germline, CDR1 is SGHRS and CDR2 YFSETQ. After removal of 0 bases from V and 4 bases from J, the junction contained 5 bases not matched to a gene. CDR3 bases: TGCGCCAGCAGCTTGGGGCTAGCGGGACCTTACGAGCAGTACTTC. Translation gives CASSLGLAGPYEQYF. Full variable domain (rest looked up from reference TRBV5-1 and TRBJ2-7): KAGVTQTPRYLIKTRGQQVTLSCSPISGHRSVSWYQQTPGQGLQFLFEYFSETQRNKGNFPGRFSGRQFSNSRSEMNVSTLELGDSALYLCASSLGLAGPYEQYFGPGTRLTVT.

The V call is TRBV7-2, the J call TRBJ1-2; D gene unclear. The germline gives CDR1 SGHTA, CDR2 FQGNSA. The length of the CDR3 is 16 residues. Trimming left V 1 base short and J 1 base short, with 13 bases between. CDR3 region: CASSLGGSPRNYGYTF. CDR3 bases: TGTGCCAGCAGCTTAGGAGGCAGCCCACGTAACTATGGCTACACCTTC.

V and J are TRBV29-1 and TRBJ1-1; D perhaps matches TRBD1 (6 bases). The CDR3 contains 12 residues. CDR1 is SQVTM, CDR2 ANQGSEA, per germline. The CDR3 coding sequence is TGCAGGACCTTCAGGGGGAACACTGAAGCTTTCTTT. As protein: CRTFRGNTEAFF.

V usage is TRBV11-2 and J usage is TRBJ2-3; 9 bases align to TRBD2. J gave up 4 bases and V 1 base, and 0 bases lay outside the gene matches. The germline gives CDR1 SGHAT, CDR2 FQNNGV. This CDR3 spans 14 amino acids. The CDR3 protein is CASSLGGGADTQYF. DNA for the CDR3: TGTGCCAGCAGCTTAGGCGGGGGGGCAGATACGCAGTATTTT.

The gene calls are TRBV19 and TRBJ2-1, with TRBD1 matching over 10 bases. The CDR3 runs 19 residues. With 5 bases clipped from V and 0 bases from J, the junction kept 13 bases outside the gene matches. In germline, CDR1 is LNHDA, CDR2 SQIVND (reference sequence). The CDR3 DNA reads TGTGCCAGTAGTTCCCCACTAGGGACAGGGGCTAGCTCCTACAATGAGCAGTTCTTC. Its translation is CASSSPLGTGASSYNEQFF.

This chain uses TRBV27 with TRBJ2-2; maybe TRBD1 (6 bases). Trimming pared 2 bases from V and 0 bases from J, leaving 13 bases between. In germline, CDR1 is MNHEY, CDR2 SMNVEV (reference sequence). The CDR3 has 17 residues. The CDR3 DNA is TGTGCCAGCAGTTTAAGGGCAGGGGTGACGAACACCGGGGAGCTGTTTTTT. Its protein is CASSLRAGVTNTGELFF.

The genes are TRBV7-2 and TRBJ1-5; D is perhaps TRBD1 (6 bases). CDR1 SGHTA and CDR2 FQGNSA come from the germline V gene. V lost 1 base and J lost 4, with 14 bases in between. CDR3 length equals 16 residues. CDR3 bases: TGTGCCAGCAGCTTAGTAGGGGGGGCTGCTAATCAGCCCCAGCATTTT. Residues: CASSLVGGAANQPQHF.

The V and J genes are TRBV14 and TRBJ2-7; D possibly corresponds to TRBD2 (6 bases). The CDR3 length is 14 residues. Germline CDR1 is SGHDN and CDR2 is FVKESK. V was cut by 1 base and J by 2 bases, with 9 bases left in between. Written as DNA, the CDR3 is TGTGCCAGCAGCCAAGGACTAGTCGCCTACGAGCAGTACTTC. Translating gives CASSQGLVAYEQYF.

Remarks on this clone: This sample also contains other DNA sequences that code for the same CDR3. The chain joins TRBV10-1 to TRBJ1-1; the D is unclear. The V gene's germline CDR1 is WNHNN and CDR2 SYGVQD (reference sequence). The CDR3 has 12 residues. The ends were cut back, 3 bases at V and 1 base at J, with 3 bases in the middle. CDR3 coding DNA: TGCGCCAGCAGTGATCAGAACACTGAAGCTTTCTTT. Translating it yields CASSDQNTEAFF.

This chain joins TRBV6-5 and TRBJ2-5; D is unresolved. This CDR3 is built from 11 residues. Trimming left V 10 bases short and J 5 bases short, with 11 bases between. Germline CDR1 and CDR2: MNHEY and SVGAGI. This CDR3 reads CATTYGETQYF. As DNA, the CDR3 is TGTGCCACTACTTACGGGGAGACCCAGTACTTC.

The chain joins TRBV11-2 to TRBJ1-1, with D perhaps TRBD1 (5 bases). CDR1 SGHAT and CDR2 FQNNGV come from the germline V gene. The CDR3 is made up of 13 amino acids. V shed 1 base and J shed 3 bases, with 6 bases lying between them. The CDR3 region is CASSLVQDTEAFF. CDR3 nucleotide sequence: TGTGCCAGCAGCTTAGTACAGGACACTGAAGCTTTCTTT.

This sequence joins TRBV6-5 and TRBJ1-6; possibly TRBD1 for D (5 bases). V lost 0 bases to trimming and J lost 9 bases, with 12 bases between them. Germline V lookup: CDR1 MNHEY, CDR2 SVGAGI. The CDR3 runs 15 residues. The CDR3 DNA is TGTGCCAGCAGTTACTCGTCGGGGGACGGTTCACCCCTCCACTTT. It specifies CASSYSSGDGSPLHF.

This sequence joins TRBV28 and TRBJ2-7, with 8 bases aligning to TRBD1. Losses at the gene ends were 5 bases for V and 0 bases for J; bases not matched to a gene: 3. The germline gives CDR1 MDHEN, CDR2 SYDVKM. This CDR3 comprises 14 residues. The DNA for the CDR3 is TGTGCCAGCAGTACAGGGGGAGGCTCCTACGAGCAGTACTTC. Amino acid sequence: CASSTGGGSYEQYF.

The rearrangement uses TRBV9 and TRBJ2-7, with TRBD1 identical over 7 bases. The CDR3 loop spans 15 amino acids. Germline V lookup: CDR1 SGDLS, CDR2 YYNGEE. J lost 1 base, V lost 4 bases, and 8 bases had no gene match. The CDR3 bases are TGTGCCAGCAGCCCCTACCCGACAGGGTCCTACGAGCAGTACTTC. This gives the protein CASSPYPTGSYEQYF.

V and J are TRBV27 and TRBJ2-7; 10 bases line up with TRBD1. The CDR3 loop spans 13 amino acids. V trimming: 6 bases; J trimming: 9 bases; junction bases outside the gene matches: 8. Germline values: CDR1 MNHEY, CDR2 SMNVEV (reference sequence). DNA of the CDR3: TGTGCCAGCAGAGGACAGGGGGAATTAGGGCAGTACTTC. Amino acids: CASRGQGELGQYF.

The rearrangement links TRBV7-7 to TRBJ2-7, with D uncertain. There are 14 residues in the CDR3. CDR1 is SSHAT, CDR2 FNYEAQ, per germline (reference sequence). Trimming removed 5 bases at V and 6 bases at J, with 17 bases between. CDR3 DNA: TGTGCCAGCAGCCTAAACCGAGGTTCGTCCGAGCAGTACTTC. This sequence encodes CASSLNRGSSEQYF.

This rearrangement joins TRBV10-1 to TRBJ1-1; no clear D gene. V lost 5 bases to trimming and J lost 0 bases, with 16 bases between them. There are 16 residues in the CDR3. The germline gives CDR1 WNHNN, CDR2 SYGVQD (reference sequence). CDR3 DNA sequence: TGCGCCAGCAGTAAGGAGGCCGGACCCATGAACACTGAAGCTTTCTTT. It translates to CASSKEAGPMNTEAFF.

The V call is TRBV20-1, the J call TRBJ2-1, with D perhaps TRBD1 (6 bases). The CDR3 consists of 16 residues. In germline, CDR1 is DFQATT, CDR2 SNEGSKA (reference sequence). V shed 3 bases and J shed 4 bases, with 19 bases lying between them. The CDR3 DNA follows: TGCAGTGCTAGTGGGTGGGGGCCGGGCGATTACAATGAGCAGTTCTTC. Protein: CSASGWGPGDYNEQFF.